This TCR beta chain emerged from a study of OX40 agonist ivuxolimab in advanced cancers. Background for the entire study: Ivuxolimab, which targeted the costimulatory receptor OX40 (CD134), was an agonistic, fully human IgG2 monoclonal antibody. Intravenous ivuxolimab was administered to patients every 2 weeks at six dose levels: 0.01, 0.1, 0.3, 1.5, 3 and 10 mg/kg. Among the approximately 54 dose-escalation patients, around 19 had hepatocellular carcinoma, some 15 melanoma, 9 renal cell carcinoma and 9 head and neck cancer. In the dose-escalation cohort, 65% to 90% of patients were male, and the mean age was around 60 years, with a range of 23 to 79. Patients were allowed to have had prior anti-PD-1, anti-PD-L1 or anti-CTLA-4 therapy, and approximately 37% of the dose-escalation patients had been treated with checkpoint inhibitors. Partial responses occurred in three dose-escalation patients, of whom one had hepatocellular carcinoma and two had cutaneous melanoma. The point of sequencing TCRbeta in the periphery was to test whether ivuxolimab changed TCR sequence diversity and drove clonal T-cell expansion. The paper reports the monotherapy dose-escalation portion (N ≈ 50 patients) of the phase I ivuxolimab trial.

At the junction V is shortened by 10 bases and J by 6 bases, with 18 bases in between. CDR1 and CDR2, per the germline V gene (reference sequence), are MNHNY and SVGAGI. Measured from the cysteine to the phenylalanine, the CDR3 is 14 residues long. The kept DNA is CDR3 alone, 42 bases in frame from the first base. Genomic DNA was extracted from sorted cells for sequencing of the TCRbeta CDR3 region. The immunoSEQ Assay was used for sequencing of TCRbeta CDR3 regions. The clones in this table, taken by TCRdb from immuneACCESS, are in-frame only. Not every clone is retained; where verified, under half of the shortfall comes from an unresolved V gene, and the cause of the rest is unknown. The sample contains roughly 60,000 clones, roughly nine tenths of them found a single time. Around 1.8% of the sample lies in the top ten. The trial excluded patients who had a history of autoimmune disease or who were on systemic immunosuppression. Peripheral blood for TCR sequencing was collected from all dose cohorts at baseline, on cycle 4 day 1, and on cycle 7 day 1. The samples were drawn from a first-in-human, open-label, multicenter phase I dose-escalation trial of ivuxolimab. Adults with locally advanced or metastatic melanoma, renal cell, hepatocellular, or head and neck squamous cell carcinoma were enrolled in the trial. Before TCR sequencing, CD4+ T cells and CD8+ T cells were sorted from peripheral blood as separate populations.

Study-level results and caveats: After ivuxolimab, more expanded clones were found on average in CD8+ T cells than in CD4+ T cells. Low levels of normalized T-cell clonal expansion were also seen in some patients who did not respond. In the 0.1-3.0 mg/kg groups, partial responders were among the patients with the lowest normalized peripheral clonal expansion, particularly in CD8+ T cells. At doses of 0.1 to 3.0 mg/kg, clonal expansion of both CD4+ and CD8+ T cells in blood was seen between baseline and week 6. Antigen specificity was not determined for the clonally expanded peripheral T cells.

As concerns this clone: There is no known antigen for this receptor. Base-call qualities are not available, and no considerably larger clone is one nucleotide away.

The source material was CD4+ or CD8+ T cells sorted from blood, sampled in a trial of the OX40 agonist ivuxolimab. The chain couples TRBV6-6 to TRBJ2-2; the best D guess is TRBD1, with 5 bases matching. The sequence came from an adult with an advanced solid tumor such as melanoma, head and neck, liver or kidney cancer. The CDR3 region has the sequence CATTFARVSGELFF. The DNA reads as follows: TGTGCCACTACGTTTGCCAGGGTTTCCGGGGAGCTGTTTTTT.